This paragraph reports one TCR beta chain. Antigen specificity is unknown. The trim removed 6 bases at V and 8 bases at J, leaving 7 bases unmatched. This CDR3 is built from 14 residues. This sample was included in a study of early T cells in non-severe SARS-CoV-2 infection. For the study at large: With bulk RNA from unsorted whole blood as input, sequencing yielded unpaired chains.

Study results and limitations: The matching step, a VDJdb search, favored anti-spike CD8 responses and missed private and CD4 specificities.

Unique molecular identifiers were attached to individual cDNA molecules. Using its own MiXCR run on the 5' RACE reads, TCRdb lists one record per CDR3 protein. Among 84,000 or so distinct CDR3 sequences listed, around 14% were seen once. Sequencing was carried out using whole blood. This TCR was sampled from an adult who was a healthcare worker with PCR-confirmed SARS-CoV-2 infection or an uninfected control (not recorded which). The V and J genes are TRBV12-3 or TRBV12-4 and TRBJ1-6; 7 bases map to TRBD1. CDR3 bases: TGTGCCAGCAGATCCGGGACAGTCGATTCACCCCTCCACTTT. Translation gives CASRSGTVDSPLHF.